This entry lists 30 T cell receptor beta chains sequenced from one sample in a study of CD8 T cells in ankylosing spondylitis. General study results and limits: Ankylosing spondylitis blood appeared to be characterized by a TCR beta motif of roughly eight highly homologous variants.

TCRdb called the 5' RACE reads again in MiXCR, with one record for every CDR3 protein. The sample shows under 550,000 distinct CDR3 sequences, about 25% of them seen only once. These receptors are not linked to any known antigen. The sequenced sample consisted of blood, either unsorted or a sorted T cell fraction (not recorded which). The receptors were gathered from a male donor with ankylosing spondylitis.

This chain connects TRBV9 to TRBJ2-1, with D possibly being TRBD1 or TRBD2 (5 bases each). The CDR3 contains 14 residues. V was shortened by 3 bases and J by 1 base, with 8 bases between the two germline ends. Germline V gives CDR1 SGDLS, CDR2 YYNGEE. The CDR3 DNA follows: TGTGCCAGCAGCGAGAGGGGATCCTACAATGAGCAGTTCTTC. Translation: CASSERGSYNEQFF.

This clonotype was observed a handful of times. V usage is TRBV5-1 and J usage is TRBJ2-5, with TRBD1 as a possible D gene (6 bases). The germline CDR1 and CDR2 sequences are SGHRS and YFSETQ. V lost 2 bases and J lost 0, with 11 bases in between. CDR3 size: 15 residues. CDR3 in DNA: TGCGCCAGCAGCTTCCAGGGGACAAACCAAGAGACCCAGTACTTC. It yields the protein CASSFQGTNQETQYF.

The J gene is TRBJ2-5, the V gene TRBV29-1; D may correspond to TRBD1 or TRBD2 (5 bases each). The CDR3 is 14 amino acids. In germline, CDR1 is SQVTM, CDR2 ANQGSEA. The V end lost 5 bases, the J end lost 1 base, and 14 bases lay between the germline ends. The CDR3 region has the DNA TGCAGCGTTTCGGGGCCGTCCCTCCAAGAGACCCAGTACTTC. As protein: CSVSGPSLQETQYF.

V usage is TRBV15 and J usage is TRBJ1-6; tentatively, D is TRBD1 (5 bases). This CDR3 contains 15 residues. The V gene's germline CDR1 is LNHNV and CDR2 YYDKDF (reference sequence). With 0 bases removed from V and 7 bases from J, the gap between germline ends came to 10 bases. CDR3 amino acids: CATSRDLQGNSPLHF. CDR3 DNA sequence: TGTGCCACCAGCAGAGATCTGCAGGGCAATTCACCCCTCCACTTT.

The chain links TRBV7-6 to TRBJ2-2, with a tentative D call TRBD1 (6 bases). The CDR3 loop spans 16 amino acids. Trimming stripped 2 bases from V and 0 bases from J, with 10 bases between. In germline, CDR1 is SGHVS, CDR2 FNYEAQ. The CDR3 bases are TGTGCCAGCAGCTTATTGGGGGCGCCGAACACCGGGGAGCTGTTTTTT. Translated: CASSLLGAPNTGELFF.

V usage is TRBV20-1 and J usage is TRBJ2-2, with D perhaps TRBD1 (5 bases). Trimming pared 0 bases from V and 3 bases from J, leaving 14 bases between. Germline V gene lookup returns CDR1 DFQATT and CDR2 SNEGSKA (reference sequence). CDR3 length equals 16 residues. The CDR3 sequence is CSARDPARGYTGELFF. In DNA form, the CDR3 reads TGCAGTGCTAGAGATCCAGCTAGGGGATACACCGGGGAGCTGTTTTTT.

This chain links TRBV24-1 with TRBJ2-2; D perhaps matches TRBD2 (6 bases). CDR3 length equals 17 residues. CDR1 is KGHDR and CDR2 is SFDVKD in the germline V gene. Trimming took 2 bases from V and 5 from J, leaving 17 bases between them. DNA for the CDR3: TGTGCCACCAGTGATTCCCTCGGGACTCCTGGGACCGGGGAGCTGTTTTTT. This gives the protein CATSDSLGTPGTGELFF.

This clonotype was observed a few times. This rearrangement joins TRBV7-9 to TRBJ2-1, with a tentative D call TRBD2 (6 bases). The CDR3 totals 15 residues. The germline V gene encodes CDR1 SEHNR and CDR2 FQNEAQ (reference sequence). V was shortened by 2 bases and J by 1 base, with 9 bases between the two germline ends. The CDR3 sequence is CASSLRLVSYNEQFF. CDR3 sequence (DNA): TGTGCCAGCAGCTTACGACTAGTTTCCTACAATGAGCAGTTCTTC.

In its sample, this clonotype was seen a few times. The chain is built from TRBV5-6 and TRBJ2-2; D ambiguous. V dropped 1 base and J dropped 3 bases, with 13 bases sitting between them. This CDR3 region has 16 residues. Germline V gives CDR1 SGHDT, CDR2 YYEEEE. This CDR3 is CASSLSGLSYTGELFF. Written as DNA, the CDR3 is TGTGCCAGCAGCTTGTCAGGTTTGAGCTACACCGGGGAGCTGTTTTTT.

The chain combines TRBV7-7 with TRBJ2-7, with 8 bases identical to TRBD1. This CDR3 contains 14 residues. The trim removed 4 bases at V and 7 bases at J, leaving 9 bases unmatched. The germline CDR1 and CDR2 sequences are SSHAT and FNYEAQ (reference sequence). CDR3 DNA: TGTGCCAGCAGCTCAGGACAGGGAAGTAATGAGCAGTACTTC. As protein: CASSSGQGSNEQYF.

Regarding this clonotype: A read error may produce the germline difference seen at one junction end. The chain joins TRBV6-2 or TRBV6-3 to TRBJ1-1; D remains unclear. Germline CDR1 and CDR2: MNHEY and SVGEGT. This CDR3 contains 12 residues. For the CDR3, the DNA is TGTGCCAGCAGTCACTCGGGCCCTGAAGCTTTCTTT. This codes for CASSHSGPEAFF.

The gene calls are TRBV3-1 and TRBJ2-1; 7 bases fit TRBD1. The germline gives CDR1 LGHDT, CDR2 YNNKEL (reference sequence). CDR3 length: 13 amino acids. J lost 16 bases, V lost 0 bases, and 9 bases had no gene match. CDR3 loop: CASSQDRQGRYFF. The CDR3 coding sequence is TGTGCCAGCAGCCAAGATCGACAGGGTCGCTACTTCTTC.

CDR3 DNA sequence: TGTGCCAGCAGCTTTTCCGGGATTAGCACAGATACGCAGTATTTT. The encoded protein is CASSFSGISTDTQYF. The chain joins TRBV5-5 to TRBJ2-3; a possible D gene is TRBD2 (5 bases). Germline loops: CDR1 SGHKS, CDR2 YYEKEE (reference sequence). Trimming removed 2 bases at V and 0 bases at J, with 10 bases between. The CDR3 consists of 15 residues.

This clonotype was detected ten times or more. The rearrangement joins TRBV7-8 to TRBJ1-3; weak D call: TRBD1 (5 bases). Trimming stripped 5 bases from V and 0 bases from J, with 14 bases between. In germline, CDR1 is SGHVS, CDR2 FQNEAQ. This CDR3 has 16 amino acids. For the CDR3, the DNA is TGTGCCAGCAGCCGAGACGGACATCGCTCTGGAAACACCATATATTTT. Its protein product is CASSRDGHRSGNTIYF.

This clonotype was detected only a few times. The chain joins TRBV15 to TRBJ1-5; TRBD1 is a possible D gene (6 bases). Germline assignment: CDR1 LNHNV and CDR2 YYDKDF (reference sequence). V was shortened by 0 bases and J by 4 bases, with 7 bases between the two germline ends. The CDR3 totals 14 residues. CDR3 sequence: CATSRDQGNQPQHF. The DNA of the CDR3 is TGTGCCACCAGCAGAGATCAGGGGAATCAGCCCCAGCATTTT.

The chain's CDR3 is CASSSPSGRANSPLHF. The CDR3 bases are TGTGCCAGCAGCTCCCCCTCGGGAAGGGCTAATTCACCCCTCCACTTT. V is TRBV11-2 and J is TRBJ1-6; D is unresolved. Trimming cost V 4 bases and J 6 bases, with 16 bases left between them. Germline V gives CDR1 SGHAT, CDR2 FQNNGV. The CDR3 is made up of 16 amino acids.

J is TRBJ1-4 and V is TRBV3-1; D gene unclear. This CDR3 comprises 13 residues. In germline, CDR1 is LGHDT, CDR2 YNNKEL (reference sequence). Trimming left V 9 bases short and J 8 bases short, with 16 bases between. The CDR3 DNA follows: TGTGCCAGTGCCCCCAGCACCGGGGAAAAACTGTTTTTT. Its translation is CASAPSTGEKLFF. The variable domain in full, completed from reference TRBV3-1 and TRBJ1-4, reads DTAVSQTPKYLVTQMGNDKSIKCEQNLGHDTMYWYKQDSKKFLKIMFSYNNKELIINETVPNRFSPKSPDKAHLNLHINSLELGDSAVYFCASAPSTGEKLFFGSGTQLSVL.

The V call is TRBV7-9, the J call TRBJ2-7; D uncertain. The CDR3 contains 12 residues. Per the germline V gene, CDR1 is SEHNR and CDR2 is FQNEAQ (reference sequence). Trimming left V 0 bases short and J 4 bases short, with 4 bases between. The CDR3 region has the DNA TGTGCCAGCAGCTTAGCACCGTACGAGCAGTACGTC. Translating gives CASSLAPYEQYV.

This clonotype was counted between two and nine times. V and J are TRBV7-9 and TRBJ2-1; 8 bases line up with TRBD2. In germline, CDR1 is SEHNR, CDR2 FQNEAQ (reference sequence). After removal of 10 bases from V and 2 bases from J, the junction contained 7 bases not matched to a gene. The CDR3 totals 14 residues. CDR3 DNA: TGTGCCACCATACCGGGACTAGCCTACAATGAGCAGTTCTTC. Encoded protein: CATIPGLAYNEQFF. Full variable domain (missing parts from reference TRBV7-9 and TRBJ2-1): DTGVSQNPRHKITKRGQNVTFRCDPISEHNRLYWYRQTLGQGPEFLTYFQNEAQLEKSRLLSDRFSAERPKGSFSTLEIQRTEQGDSAMYLCATIPGLAYNEQFFGPGTRLTVL.

This clonotype was counted many times. The chain carries TRBV5-1 and TRBJ2-3; 14 positions match TRBD2. V gave up 4 bases and J gave up 4 bases; unmatched junction bases: 5. Germline loops: CDR1 SGHRS, CDR2 YFSETQ. The CDR3 contains 16 residues. The DNA of the CDR3 is TGCGCCAGCAGCGCGGGACTAGCGGGAGAGGCAGATACGCAGTATTTT. Amino acid sequence: CASSAGLAGEADTQYF.

At least ten counts were recorded for this clonotype. This chain joins TRBV12-3 or TRBV12-4 and TRBJ2-5; no firm D call. The CDR3 consists of 13 residues. With 3 bases removed from V and 1 base from J, the gap between germline ends came to 6 bases. The CDR3 loop reads CASSLLGQETQYF. In DNA, the CDR3 is TGTGCCAGCAGTTTGCTCGGCCAAGAGACCCAGTACTTC.

The rearrangement joins TRBV30 to TRBJ1-5; D gene unclear. From germline, CDR1 is GTSNPN and CDR2 SVGIG (reference sequence). Trimming removed 1 base from V and 5 bases from J, with 6 bases in between. This CDR3 has 12 residues. The CDR3 here is CAWSGSDQPQHF. As DNA, the CDR3 is TGTGCCTGGAGTGGGTCGGATCAGCCCCAGCATTTT.

The CDR3 spells CASSPEYEQYF. CDR3 DNA sequence: TGTGCCAGCAGTCCCGAGTACGAGCAGTACTTC. V usage is TRBV27 and J usage is TRBJ2-7; D is undetermined. The CDR3 is made up of 11 amino acids. CDR1 and CDR2 (germline): MNHEY, SMNVEV (reference sequence). V lost 5 bases and J lost 4, with 6 bases in between.

This clonotype has a handful of counts. V gene TRBV20-1 combines with J gene TRBJ2-2; D is possibly TRBD2 (5 bases). With 3 bases removed from V and 0 bases from J, the gap between germline ends came to 17 bases. The CDR3 is 17 amino acids. Germline V lookup: CDR1 DFQATT, CDR2 SNEGSKA (reference sequence). The CDR3 region is CSARGSGSFTNTGELFF. The CDR3 DNA sequence: TGCAGTGCTAGGGGGAGTGGCAGCTTTACGAACACCGGGGAGCTGTTTTTT.

The chain is built from TRBV28 and TRBJ1-5, with a tentative D call TRBD1 (5 bases). Germline assignment: CDR1 MDHEN and CDR2 SYDVKM. CDR3 size: 18 residues. V lost 4 bases and J lost 5, with 24 bases in between. In DNA, the CDR3 is TGTGCCAGCAGTTCCCCCCCCGGGACCAACCCTACCTATCAGCCCCAGCATTTT. This translates into CASSSPPGTNPTYQPQHF.

The genes are TRBV4-1 and TRBJ2-3, with D possibly being TRBD2 (6 bases). CDR1 and CDR2 (germline): MGHRA, YSYEKL. CDR3 length equals 15 residues. V was clipped by 1 base and J by 2 bases, with 10 bases between them. The CDR3 sequence: CASSQGDFYTDTQYF. CDR3 bases: TGCGCCAGCAGCCAAGGGGACTTCTACACAGATACGCAGTATTTT.

There are a few counts of this clonotype. This sequence joins TRBV20-1 and TRBJ1-1; D gene unclear. This CDR3 has 13 amino acids. The V end was cut by 5 bases, the J end by 8 bases, with 18 bases between. Germline values: CDR1 DFQATT, CDR2 SNEGSKA (reference sequence). The CDR3 DNA reads as TGCAGTGCTCAATCCCAGGACTTATCAGAAGCTTTCTTT. Translation: CSAQSQDLSEAFF.

This clonotype has just a few counts. J is TRBJ2-7 and V is TRBV7-2, with D tentatively TRBD1 (6 bases). Trimming took 2 bases from V and 3 from J, leaving 11 bases between them. The V gene's germline CDR1 is SGHTA and CDR2 FQGNSA. This CDR3 contains 14 residues. DNA of the CDR3: TGTGCCAGCAGCTTAACCGGACAGATCTACGAGCAGTACTTC. Protein: CASSLTGQIYEQYF.

This sequence joins TRBV28 and TRBJ1-2; D gene ambiguous. Trimming took off 3 bases at V and 4 bases at J, with 12 bases between the two ends. CDR1 is MDHEN, CDR2 SYDVKM, per germline. The CDR3 totals 14 residues. The CDR3 protein is CASSFFSGFYGYTF. The DNA of the CDR3 is TGTGCCAGCAGTTTTTTTTCTGGGTTCTATGGCTACACCTTC.

This clonotype was recorded a few times. V and J are TRBV12-3 or TRBV12-4 and TRBJ1-5, with unresolved D. Trimming removed 6 bases from V and 0 bases from J, with 12 bases in between. This CDR3 is 15 amino acids long. The CDR3 loop is CASSPSAYSNQPQHF. The CDR3 DNA reads as TGTGCCAGCAGCCCCAGCGCCTATAGCAATCAGCCCCAGCATTTT.